This T cell receptor beta chain was obtained from a study of shared clonotypes between healthy human individuals. At the level of the study: Samples came from two female and a few male donors aged 18 to 49. Study results and limitations: Clonotypes shared by all four sorted-subset donors had higher generation probabilities than non-shared clonotypes.

Per the germline V gene, CDR1 is KGHSH and CDR2 is LQKENI. The ends were cut back, 3 bases at V and 1 base at J, with 9 bases in the middle. This CDR3 has 14 amino acids. As to this clone: The target antigen is unknown.

Sequencing was performed with immunoSEQ multiplex PCR; in TCRdb, only in-frame clones are kept and a portion is missing. In the table there are 2 million to 2.5 million clones, roughly 94% of which are singletons. Splitting the CD4+ cells yielded a CD45RA+ naive subset and a CD45RA-negative memory subset. This receptor was obtained from a young man in good health. The genes are TRBV18 and TRBJ1-1; the D is unclear. Specimen: naive CD4+ T cells sorted from blood. Described subset: CD45RA+ positively selected. CDR3 DNA sequence: TGTGCCAGCTCACCCATATCCAAGAACACTGAAGCTTTCTTT. Amino acids: CASSPISKNTEAFF.